The 15 T cell receptor beta chains presented below share a single source sample, sequenced in a study of molecular identifiers for immune sequencing clone quantification. TCRdb independently ran MiXCR on the PCR reads; one entry per CDR3 protein. Among some 580,000 distinct CDR3 sequences listed, 25% were seen once. Material for sequencing was naive CD8+ T cells from blood, with Jurkat cell RNA spiked in. Subset denoted: FACS-sorted CD8+CD4-CCR7+CD45RA+ naive T cells. The source of these receptors is a human donor in good health. Some libraries in this study had Jurkat cell RNA spiked in.

This clonotype was seen ten or more times. In nucleotides, the CDR3 is TGTGCCAGCAGCTTCTCGGGACTCCCGAATCAGCCCCAGCATTTT. It is translated as CASSFSGLPNQPQHF. V and J are TRBV5-5 and TRBJ1-5; a possible D gene is TRBD1 (5 bases). This CDR3 contains 15 residues. V was clipped by 2 bases and J by 4 bases, with 13 bases between them. The V gene's germline CDR1 is SGHKS and CDR2 YYEKEE (reference sequence).

Regarding this clonotype: It may be a read error: a sequence one base away is much more abundant. The V and J genes are TRBV4-1 and TRBJ1-1; D remains ambiguous. Germline V CDR1 and CDR2: MGHRA, YSYEKL. This CDR3 has 15 amino acids. CDR3 DNA sequence: TGCGCCAGGAGCCTAAAACCGGCAGGGAACACTGAAGCTTTCTTT. Its protein product is CARSLKPAGNTEAFF.

A remark on this clonotype: This sequence may be a read error, since a much larger clone differs from it by one base. The CDR3 region is CATSDSGYQNNEQYF. CDR3 sequence (DNA): TGTGCCACCAGTGATTCAGGGTACCAAAACAATGAGCAGTACTTC. V and J are TRBV24-1 and TRBJ2-1, with D perhaps matching TRBD1 (5 bases). Near its end, the DNA agrees better with TRBJ2-7, so the J call may be wrong. This CDR3 has 15 residues. The germline V gene has CDR1 KGHDR and CDR2 SFDVKD.

This clonotype occurred a few times. The chain carries TRBV18 and TRBJ2-5, with 7 bases lining up with TRBD2. The V segment lost 3 bases and the J segment 2 bases; nucleotides outside the gene matches: 18. Germline V CDR1 and CDR2: KGHSH, LQKENI. The CDR3 consists of 19 residues. CDR3 sequence (DNA): TGTGCCAGCTCACCGACCCTAGATACGGGGAGGGTTCGGCAAGAGACCCAGTACTTC. Encoded protein: CASSPTLDTGRVRQETQYF.

On this clonotype: A single base separates this from a much larger clone, so it may be a read error. The chain has TRBV4-3 and TRBJ2-3; D is perhaps TRBD2 (6 bases). There are 16 residues in the CDR3. Germline V gene lookup returns CDR1 LGHNA and CDR2 YSLEER. The CDR3 here is CAGSQVFRDSPDTQYF. CDR3 sequence (DNA): TGCGCCGGCAGCCAAGTTTTCCGGGACTCGCCAGATACGCAGTATTTT.

V is TRBV6-2 or TRBV6-3 and J is TRBJ2-7; perhaps TRBD1 as D (5 bases). There are 16 residues in the CDR3. The ends were cut back, 6 bases at V and 6 bases at J, with 24 bases in the middle. In germline, CDR1 is MNHEY, CDR2 SVGEGT. The CDR3 region has the DNA TGTGCCAGCAGATATAGTGTATTAGGAAGGGGTGGCGAGCAGTACTTC. Translating gives CASRYSVLGRGGEQYF.

This clonotype appeared many times. This chain links TRBV5-6 with TRBJ1-1; possible D gene TRBD1, 6 bases. Germline V CDR1 and CDR2: SGHDT, YYEEEE. This CDR3 contains 13 residues. Trimming left V 6 bases short and J 6 bases short, with 15 bases between. The CDR3 loop reads CASTGAGRAEAFF. In DNA form, the CDR3 reads TGTGCCAGCACAGGGGCGGGGAGGGCTGAAGCTTTCTTT.

This clonotype was counted only a few times. The chain carries TRBV19 and TRBJ1-1; a possible D gene is TRBD1 (6 bases). The CDR3 contains 15 residues. CDR1 is LNHDA and CDR2 is SQIVND in the germline V gene (reference sequence). Trimming took off 4 bases at V and 1 base at J, with 13 bases between the two ends. The CDR3 spells CASSSQGLSNTEAFF. CDR3 coding DNA: TGTGCCAGTAGTAGCCAGGGGCTCTCGAACACTGAAGCTTTCTTT.

The count of this clonotype is one. One base away lies a much larger clone, so this may be a sequencing read error. The chain uses TRBV7-9 and TRBJ2-5, with D tentatively TRBD2 (7 bases). CDR3 length equals 15 residues. CDR1 and CDR2 (germline): SEHNR, FQNEAQ (reference sequence). CDR3 sequence reads: CASSFYPGGQEPQYF. The CDR3 DNA reads as TGTGCCAGCAGCTTCTATCCGGGGGGCCAAGAGCCCCAGTACTTC. The entire variable domain, with the rest obtained from reference TRBV7-9 and TRBJ2-5, is as follows: DTGVSQNPRHKITKRGQNVTFRCDPISEHNRLYWYRQTLGQGPEFLTYFQNEAQLEKSRLLSDRFSAERPKGSFSTLEIQRTEQGDSAMYLCASSFYPGGQEPQYFGPGTRLLVL.

This clonotype was seen repeatedly, ten times or more. The J gene is TRBJ2-7, the V gene TRBV29-1; 8 bases match TRBD2. Germline V gene sequence: CDR1 SQVTM, CDR2 ANQGSEA. V lost 3 bases and J lost 4; bases outside the gene matches: 5. The CDR3 consists of 13 residues. CDR3 amino acids: CSVEDGGVYEQYF. As DNA, the CDR3 is TGCAGCGTTGAGGACGGGGGGGTGTACGAGCAGTACTTC.

This clonotype was seen many times. The chain employs TRBV6-2 or TRBV6-3 and TRBJ2-3; the D gene is possibly TRBD1 (6 bases). The CDR3 contains 15 residues. Trimming took off 6 bases at V and 2 bases at J, with 15 bases between the two ends. The germline CDR1 and CDR2 sequences are MNHEY and SVGEGT. The CDR3 reads CASSHRDRITDTQYF. The CDR3 DNA reads TGTGCCAGCAGCCACCGTGACAGGATCACAGATACGCAGTATTTT.

Ten or more counts support this clonotype. The chain is built from TRBV29-1 and TRBJ2-7; TRBD1 or TRBD2 may be the D gene (5 bases each). V lost 4 bases and J lost 5, with 15 bases in between. Germline CDR1 is SQVTM and CDR2 is ANQGSEA. This CDR3 comprises 13 residues. CDR3 sequence (DNA): TGCAGCGTTGCCGGGACCCACCGCGACGAGCAGTACTTC. Encoded protein: CSVAGTHRDEQYF.

This clonotype has ten or more counts. This chain uses TRBV7-9 with TRBJ2-7, with 9 bases lining up with TRBD1. CDR1 is SEHNR, CDR2 FQNEAQ, per germline (reference sequence). Unmatched junction bases numbered 7, after V lost 6 bases and J lost 4 bases. The CDR3 covers 14 residues. This CDR3 is CASSSGQGIYEQYF. For the CDR3, the DNA is TGTGCCAGCAGTTCGGGACAGGGCATATACGAGCAGTACTTC. Filled out from reference TRBV7-9 and TRBJ2-7, the complete variable domain reads DTGVSQNPRHKITKRGQNVTFRCDPISEHNRLYWYRQTLGQGPEFLTYFQNEAQLEKSRLLSDRFSAERPKGSFSTLEIQRTEQGDSAMYLCASSSGQGIYEQYFGPGTRLTVT.

This clonotype has ten or more counts. The chain has TRBV6-2 or TRBV6-3 and TRBJ2-2, with TRBD2 identical over 7 bases. J was trimmed by 7 bases and V by 5 bases; bases with no gene match: 13. This CDR3 region has 16 residues. Germline CDR1 reads MNHEY; CDR2 reads SVGEGT. The DNA for the CDR3 is TGTGCCAGCAGTCAAGCGGGACCCGTCCCAGGCGGGGAGCTGTTTTTT. Amino acid sequence: CASSQAGPVPGGELFF.

The gene calls are TRBV13 and TRBJ2-4, with TRBD2 matching over 11 bases. This CDR3 has 16 residues. V was pared by 3 bases and J by 3 bases, with 4 bases of the junction left unmatched. Germline V gives CDR1 PRHDT, CDR2 FYEKMQ (reference sequence). The CDR3 loop is CASSFSGGANKNIQYF. In nucleotides, the CDR3 is TGTGCCAGCAGCTTTAGCGGGGGGGCAAACAAAAACATTCAGTACTTC.